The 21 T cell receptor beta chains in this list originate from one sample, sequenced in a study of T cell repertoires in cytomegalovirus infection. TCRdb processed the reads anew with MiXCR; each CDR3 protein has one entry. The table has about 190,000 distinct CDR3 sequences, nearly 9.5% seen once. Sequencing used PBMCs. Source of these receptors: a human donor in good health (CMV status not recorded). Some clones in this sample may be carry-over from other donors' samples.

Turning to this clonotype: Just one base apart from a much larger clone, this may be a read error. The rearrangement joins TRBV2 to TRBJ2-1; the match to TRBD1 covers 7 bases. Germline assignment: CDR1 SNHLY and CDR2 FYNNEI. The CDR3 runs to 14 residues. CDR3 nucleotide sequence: TGTGCCAGCAGAGGACAGGCCAACTACGATGAGCAGTTCTTC. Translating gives CASRGQANYDEQFF.

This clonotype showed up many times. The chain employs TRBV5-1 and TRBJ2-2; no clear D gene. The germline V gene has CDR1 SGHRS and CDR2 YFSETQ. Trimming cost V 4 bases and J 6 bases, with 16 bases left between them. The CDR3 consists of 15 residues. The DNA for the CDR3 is TGCGCCAGCAGCCAGTCCCTCAGCTGGGCCGGGGAGCTGTTTTTT. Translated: CASSQSLSWAGELFF.

The CDR3 DNA reads TGTGCCAGCAAGCGGGGGGGCGTGGAGACCCAGTACTTC. It yields the protein CASKRGGVETQYF. This sequence joins TRBV28 and TRBJ2-5; TRBD2 aligns across 10 bases. This CDR3 comprises 13 residues. Looked up from germline, CDR1 is MDHEN and CDR2 is SYDVKM. The trim removed 7 bases at V and 5 bases at J, leaving 4 bases unmatched.

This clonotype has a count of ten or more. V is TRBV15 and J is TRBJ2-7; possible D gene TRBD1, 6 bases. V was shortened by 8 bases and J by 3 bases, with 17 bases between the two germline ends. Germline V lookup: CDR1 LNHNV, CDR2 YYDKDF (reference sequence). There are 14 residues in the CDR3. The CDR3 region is CATSGAPYNYEQYF. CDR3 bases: TGTGCCACCTCAGGGGCTCCTTACAACTACGAGCAGTACTTC.

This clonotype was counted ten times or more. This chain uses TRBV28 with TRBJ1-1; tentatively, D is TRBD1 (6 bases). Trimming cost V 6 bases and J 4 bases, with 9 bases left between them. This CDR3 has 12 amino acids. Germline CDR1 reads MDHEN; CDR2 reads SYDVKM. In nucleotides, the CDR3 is TGTGCCAGCAGACCGACAGGCACTGAAGCTTTCTTT. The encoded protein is CASRPTGTEAFF.

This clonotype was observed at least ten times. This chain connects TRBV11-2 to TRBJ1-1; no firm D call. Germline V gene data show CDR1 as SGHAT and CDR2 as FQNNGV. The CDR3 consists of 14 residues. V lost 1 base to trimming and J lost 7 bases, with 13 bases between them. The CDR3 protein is CASSLVGPRGEAFF. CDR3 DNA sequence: TGTGCCAGCAGCTTAGTAGGCCCGCGAGGTGAAGCTTTCTTT.

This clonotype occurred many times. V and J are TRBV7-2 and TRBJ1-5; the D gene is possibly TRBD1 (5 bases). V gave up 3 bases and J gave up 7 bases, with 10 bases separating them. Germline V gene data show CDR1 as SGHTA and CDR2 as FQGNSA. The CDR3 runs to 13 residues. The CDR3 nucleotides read TGTGCCAGCAGCTTTTGGGGGTCACAGCCCCAGCATTTT. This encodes CASSFWGSQPQHF.

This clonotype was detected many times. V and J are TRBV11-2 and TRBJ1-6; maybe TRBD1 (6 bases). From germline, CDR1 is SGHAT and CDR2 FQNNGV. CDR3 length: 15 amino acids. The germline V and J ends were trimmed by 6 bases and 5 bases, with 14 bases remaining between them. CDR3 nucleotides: TGTGCCAGCAGTTCACAGGGACAAAATAATTCACCCCTCCACTTT. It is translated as CASSSQGQNNSPLHF.

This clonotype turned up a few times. CDR3 amino acids: CASSPRGTGELFF. DNA for the CDR3: TGTGCCAGCAGCCCTCGGGGCACCGGGGAGCTGTTTTTT. This chain connects TRBV7-6 to TRBJ2-2, with TRBD2 as a possible D gene (5 bases). Germline V gene lookup returns CDR1 SGHVS and CDR2 FNYEAQ. V lost 5 bases and J 4 bases, leaving 8 bases between the germline ends. The CDR3 spans 13 residues.

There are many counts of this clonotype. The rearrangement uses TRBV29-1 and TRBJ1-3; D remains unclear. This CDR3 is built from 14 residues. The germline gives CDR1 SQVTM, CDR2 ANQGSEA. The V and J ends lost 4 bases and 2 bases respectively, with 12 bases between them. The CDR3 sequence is CSVVGGVAGNTIYF. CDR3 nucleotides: TGCAGCGTTGTTGGCGGGGTGGCTGGAAACACCATATATTTT. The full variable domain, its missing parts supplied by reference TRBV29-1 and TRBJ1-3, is SAVISQKPSRDICQRGTSLTIQCQVDSQVTMMFWYRQQPGQSLTLIATANQGSEATYESGFVIDKFPISRPNLTFSTLTVSNMSPEDSSIYLCSVVGGVAGNTIYFGEGSWLTVV.

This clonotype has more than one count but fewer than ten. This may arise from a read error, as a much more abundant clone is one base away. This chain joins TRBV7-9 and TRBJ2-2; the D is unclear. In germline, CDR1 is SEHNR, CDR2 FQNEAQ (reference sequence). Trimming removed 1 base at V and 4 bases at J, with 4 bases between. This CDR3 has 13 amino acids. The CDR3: CASSLDSTGELFF. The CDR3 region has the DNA TGTGCCAGCAGCTTAGACAGCACCGGGGAGCTGTTTTTT.

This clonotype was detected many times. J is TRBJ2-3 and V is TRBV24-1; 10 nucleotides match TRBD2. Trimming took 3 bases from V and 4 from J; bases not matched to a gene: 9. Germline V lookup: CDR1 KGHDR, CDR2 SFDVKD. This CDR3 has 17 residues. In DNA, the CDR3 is TGTGCCACCAGTGATCCCCTGTCTCTAGCGGGGGCAGATACGCAGTATTTT. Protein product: CATSDPLSLAGADTQYF.

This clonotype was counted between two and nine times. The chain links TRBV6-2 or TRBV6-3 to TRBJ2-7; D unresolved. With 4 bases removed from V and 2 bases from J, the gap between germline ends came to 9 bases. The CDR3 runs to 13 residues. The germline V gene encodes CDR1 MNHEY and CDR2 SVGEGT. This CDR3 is CASSLPIPYEQYF. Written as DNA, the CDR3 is TGTGCCAGCAGTTTGCCTATTCCCTACGAGCAGTACTTC.

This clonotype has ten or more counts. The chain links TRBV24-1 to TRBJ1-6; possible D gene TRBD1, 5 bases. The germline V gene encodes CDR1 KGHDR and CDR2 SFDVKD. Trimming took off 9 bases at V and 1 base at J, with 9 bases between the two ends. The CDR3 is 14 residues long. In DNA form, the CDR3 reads TGTGCCACCGCAGGGACTTCCTATAATTCACCCCTCCACTTT. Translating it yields CATAGTSYNSPLHF.

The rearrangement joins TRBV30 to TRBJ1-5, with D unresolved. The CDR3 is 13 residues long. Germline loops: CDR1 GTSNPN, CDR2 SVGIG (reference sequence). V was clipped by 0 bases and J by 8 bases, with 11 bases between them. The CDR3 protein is CAWSVGSPKPQHF. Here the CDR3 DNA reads TGTGCCTGGAGTGTAGGAAGTCCAAAGCCCCAGCATTTT. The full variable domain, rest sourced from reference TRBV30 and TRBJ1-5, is SQTIHQWPATLVQPVGSPLSLECTVEGTSNPNLYWYRQAAGRGLQLLFYSVGIGQISSEVPQNLSASRPQDRQFILSSKKLLLSDSGFYLCAWSVGSPKPQHFGDGTRLSIL.

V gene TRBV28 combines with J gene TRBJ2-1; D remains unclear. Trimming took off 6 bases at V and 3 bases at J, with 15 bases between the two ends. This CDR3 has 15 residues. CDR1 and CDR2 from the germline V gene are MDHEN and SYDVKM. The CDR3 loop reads CASSSWIRSYNEQFF. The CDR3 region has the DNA TGTGCCAGCAGCTCCTGGATACGGAGCTACAATGAGCAGTTCTTC.

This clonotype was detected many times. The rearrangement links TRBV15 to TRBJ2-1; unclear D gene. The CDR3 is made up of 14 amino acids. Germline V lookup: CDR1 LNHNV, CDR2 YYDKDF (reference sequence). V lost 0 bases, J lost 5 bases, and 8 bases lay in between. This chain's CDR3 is CATSRDPVNNEQFF. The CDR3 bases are TGTGCCACCAGCAGAGATCCTGTGAACAATGAGCAGTTCTTC.

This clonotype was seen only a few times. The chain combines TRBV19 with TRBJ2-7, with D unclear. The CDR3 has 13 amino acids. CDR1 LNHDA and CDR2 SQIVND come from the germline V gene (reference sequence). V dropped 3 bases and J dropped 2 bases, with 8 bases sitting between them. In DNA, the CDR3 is TGTGCCAGTAGTATTACAGCCACCTACGAGCAGTACTTC. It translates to CASSITATYEQYF.

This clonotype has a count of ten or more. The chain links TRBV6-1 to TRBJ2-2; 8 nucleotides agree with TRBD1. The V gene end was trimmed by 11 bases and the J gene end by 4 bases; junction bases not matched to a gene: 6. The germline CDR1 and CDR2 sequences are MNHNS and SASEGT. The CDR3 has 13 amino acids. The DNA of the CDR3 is TGTGCCGTGCGGACAGGGCTCACCGGGGAGCTGTTTTTT. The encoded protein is CAVRTGLTGELFF.

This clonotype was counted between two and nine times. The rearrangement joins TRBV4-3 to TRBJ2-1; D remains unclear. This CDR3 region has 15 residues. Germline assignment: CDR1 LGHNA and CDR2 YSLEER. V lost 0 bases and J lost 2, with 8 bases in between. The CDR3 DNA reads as TGCGCCAGCAGCCAAGAAGGGTCTGCCTACAATGAGCAGTTCTTC. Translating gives CASSQEGSAYNEQFF.

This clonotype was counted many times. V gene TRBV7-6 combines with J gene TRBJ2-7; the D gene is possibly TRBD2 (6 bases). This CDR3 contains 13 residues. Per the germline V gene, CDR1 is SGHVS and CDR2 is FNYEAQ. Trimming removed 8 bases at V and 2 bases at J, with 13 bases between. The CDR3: CASSGDPAYEQYF. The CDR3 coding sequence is TGTGCCAGCTCGGGAGATCCCGCCTACGAGCAGTACTTC.